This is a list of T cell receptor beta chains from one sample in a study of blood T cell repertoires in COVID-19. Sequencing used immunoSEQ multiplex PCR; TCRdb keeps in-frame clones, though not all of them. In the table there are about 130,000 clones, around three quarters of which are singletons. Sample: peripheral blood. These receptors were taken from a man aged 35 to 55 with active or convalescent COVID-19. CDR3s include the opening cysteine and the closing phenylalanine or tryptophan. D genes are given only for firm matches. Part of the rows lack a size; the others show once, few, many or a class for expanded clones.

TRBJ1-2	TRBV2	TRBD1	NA	CASTPRDSAYGYTF	TGTGCCAGTACCCCGAGGGACAGCGCTTATGGCTACACCTTC
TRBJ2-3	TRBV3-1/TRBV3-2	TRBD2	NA	CASSRTSGGGDTQYF	TGTGCCAGCAGCCGGACTAGCGGGGGGGGAGATACGCAGTATTTT
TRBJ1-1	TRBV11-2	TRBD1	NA	CASSLGDRVNTEAFF	TGTGCCAGCAGCTTAGGAGACAGGGTGAACACTGAAGCTTTCTTT
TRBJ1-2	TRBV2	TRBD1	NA	CASRRDRLGYTF	TGTGCCAGCAGAAGGGACAGGCTCGGCTACACCTTC
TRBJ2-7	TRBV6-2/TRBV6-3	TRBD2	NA	CASSPPSGGGPWEQYF	TGTGCCAGCAGCCCCCCCAGCGGGGGCGGCCCCTGGGAGCAGTACTTC
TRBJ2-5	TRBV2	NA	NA	CASGHRLETQYF	TGTGCCAGCGGTCACAGATTAGAGACCCAGTACTTC
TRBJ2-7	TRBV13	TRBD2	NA	CASSLGLAGPAYEQYF	TGTGCCAGCAGCTTAGGACTAGCGGGGCCAGCCTACGAGCAGTACTTC
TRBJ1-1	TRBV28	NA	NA	CASSLGGKNTEAFF	TGTGCCAGCAGTTTGGGGGGGAAAAACACTGAAGCTTTCTTT
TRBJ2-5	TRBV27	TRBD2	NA	CARESRGGETQYF	TGTGCCAGGGAATCCCGCGGGGGAGAGACCCAGTACTTC
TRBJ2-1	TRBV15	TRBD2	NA	CATSTGLAGLNEQFF	TGTGCCACCAGCACGGGACTAGCGGGGCTGAATGAGCAGTTCTTC
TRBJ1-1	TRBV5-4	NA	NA	CASSLLGGNTEAFF	TGTGCCAGCAGCTTGCTTGGAGGGAACACTGAAGCTTTCTTT
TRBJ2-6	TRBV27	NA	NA	CASSIRTMSSGANVLTF	TGTGCCAGCAGTATCAGGACAATGAGCTCTGGGGCCAACGTCCTGACTTTC
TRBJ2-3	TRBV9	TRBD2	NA	CASSVGLAAALETTQYF	TGTGCCAGCAGCGTAGGGCTAGCGGCGGCCTTAGAGACTACGCAGTATTTT
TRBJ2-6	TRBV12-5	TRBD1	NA	CASGLVRTGDSFSGANVLTF	TGTGCTAGTGGTTTGGTACGGACAGGGGACTCATTCTCTGGGGCCAACGTCCTGACTTTC
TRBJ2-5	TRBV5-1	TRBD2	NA	CASSSGTSGFWETQYF	TGCGCCAGCAGCTCCGGGACTAGCGGGTTTTGGGAGACCCAGTACTTC
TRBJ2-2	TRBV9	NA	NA	CASSVAGTGELFF	TGTGCCAGCAGCGTAGCAGGGACCGGGGAGCTGTTTTTT
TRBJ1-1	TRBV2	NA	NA	CASFLGRIQNTEAFF	TGTGCCAGCTTTCTCGGGAGAATCCAAAACACTGAAGCTTTCTTT
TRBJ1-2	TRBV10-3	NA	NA	CAISPSGNEFSWTF	TGTGCCATCAGTCCATCCGGGAACGAGTTTAGTTGGACCTTC
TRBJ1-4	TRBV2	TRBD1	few	CASSERQGTEKLFF	TGTGCCAGCAGTGAGAGACAGGGGACAGAAAAACTGTTTTTT
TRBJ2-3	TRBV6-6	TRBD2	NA	CASSSPLSSGVYF	TGTGCCAGCAGTTCTCCACTATCGAGCGGGGTGTATTTT
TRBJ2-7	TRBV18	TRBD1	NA	CASSPRQGGSSYEQYF	TGTGCCAGCTCACCTCGACAGGGGGGAAGCTCCTACGAGCAGTACTTC
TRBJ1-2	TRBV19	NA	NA	CASSRGLYDYGYTF	TGTGCCAGTTCGCGGGGCCTCTATGACTATGGCTACACCTTC
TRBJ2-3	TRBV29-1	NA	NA	CSPAVVAAYTDTQYF	TGCAGCCCCGCGGTCGTTGCGGCCTACACAGATACGCAGTATTTT
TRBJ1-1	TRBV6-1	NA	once	CASSELWGGTEAFF	TGTGCCAGCAGTGAATTATGGGGGGGCACTGAAGCTTTCTTT
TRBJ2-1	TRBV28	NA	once	CASRLGYNEQFF	TGTGCCAGCCGACTAGGGTACAATGAGCAGTTCTTC
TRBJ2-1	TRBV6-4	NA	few	CASSDGGHPSNEQFF	TGTGCCAGCAGTGACGGGGGACACCCCAGCAATGAGCAGTTCTTC
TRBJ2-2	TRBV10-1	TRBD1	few	CASSDHRGTGELFF	TGCGCCAGCAGTGACCACAGGGGTACCGGGGAGCTGTTTTTT
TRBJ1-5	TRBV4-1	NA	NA	CASSQVGATNQPQHF	TGCGCCAGCAGCCAAGTGGGGGCGACCAATCAGCCCCAGCATTTT
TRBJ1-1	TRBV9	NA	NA	CASSTPAGQTEAFF	TGTGCCAGCAGCACCCCGGCAGGGCAAACTGAAGCTTTCTTT
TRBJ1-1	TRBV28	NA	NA	CASSSGGAGSSEAFF	TGTGCCAGCAGCTCCGGGGGGGCCGGAAGTAGTGAAGCTTTCTTT
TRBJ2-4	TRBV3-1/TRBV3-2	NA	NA	CASSPFTSGEAKNIQYF	TGTGCCAGCAGCCCCTTTACTTCCGGTGAGGCCAAAAACATTCAGTACTTC
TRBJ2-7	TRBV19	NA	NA	CASSVTGGDEQYF	TGTGCCAGTAGCGTGACTGGAGGGGACGAGCAGTACTTC
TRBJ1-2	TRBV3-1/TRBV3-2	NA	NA	CASSPTGGIYGYTF	TGTGCCAGCAGCCCTACGGGGGGGATCTATGGCTACACCTTC
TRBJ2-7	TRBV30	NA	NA	CAWSITGPGVYEQYF	TGTGCCTGGAGTATAACCGGACCAGGGGTTTACGAGCAGTACTTC
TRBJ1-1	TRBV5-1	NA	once	CASSALREGTEAFF	TGCGCCAGCAGCGCCCTCAGGGAAGGCACTGAAGCTTTCTTT
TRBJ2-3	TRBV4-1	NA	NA	CASSPPSEADTQYF	TGCGCCAGCAGCCCCCCTTCGGAGGCAGATACGCAGTATTTT
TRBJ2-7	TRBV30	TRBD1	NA	CAWRGGQDYEQYF	TGTGCCTGGAGGGGGGGACAGGACTACGAGCAGTACTTC
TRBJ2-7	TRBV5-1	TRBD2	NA	CASSPTSGSYEQYF	TGCGCCAGTTCACCGACTAGCGGCAGCTACGAGCAGTACTTC
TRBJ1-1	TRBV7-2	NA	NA	CASSFSSAVGKSEAFF	TGTGCCAGCAGCTTCTCCTCGGCTGTCGGGAAATCTGAAGCTTTCTTT